What follows are 8 T cell receptor beta chains derived from one specimen sequenced in a study of blood T cell repertoires in COVID-19. TCRdb's table, derived via immunoSEQ multiplex PCR, lists solely in-frame clones and lacks some. The sample contains roughly 160,000 clones, around 90% of which appear only once. Sequenced sample: peripheral blood. These receptors all come from a man aged 55 to 70 with COVID-19, enrolled during active disease.

The rearrangement links TRBV14 to TRBJ1-5; D remains unclear. In germline, CDR1 is SGHDN, CDR2 FVKESK. CDR3 length: 13 amino acids. V was clipped by 0 bases and J by 6 bases, with 6 bases between them. The chain's CDR3 is CASSQDEVQPQHF. CDR3 bases: TGTGCCAGCAGCCAAGATGAGGTTCAGCCCCAGCATTTT. Using reference TRBV14 and TRBJ1-5 for the parts outside the CDR3, the full variable domain is EAGVTQFPSHSVIEKGQTVTLRCDPISGHDNLYWYRRVMGKEIKFLLHFVKESKQDESGMPNNRFLAERTGGTYSTLKVQPAELEDSGVYFCASSQDEVQPQHFGDGTRLSIL.

J is TRBJ2-5 and V is TRBV30; D possibly corresponds to TRBD1 (6 bases). Germline V gives CDR1 GTSNPN, CDR2 SVGIG (reference sequence). The CDR3 is 12 residues long. V lost 4 bases to trimming and J lost 6 bases, with 12 bases between them. For the CDR3, the DNA is TGTGCCTGGACTAAGGGGGAAAAGACCCAGTACTTC. It translates to CAWTKGEKTQYF.

J is TRBJ1-2 and V is TRBV6-5, with TRBD1 matching over 8 bases. CDR1 is MNHEY and CDR2 is SVGAGI in the germline V gene. The V and J ends lost 0 bases and 8 bases, in that order; junction bases with no gene match: 11. This CDR3 contains 16 residues. Here the CDR3 reads CASSYSTRGQARGYTF. CDR3 DNA sequence: TGTGCCAGCAGTTACTCGACCCGGGGACAGGCGCGGGGCTACACCTTC.

This chain connects TRBV19 to TRBJ2-2, with 7 positions matching TRBD1. The trim removed 5 bases at V and 6 bases at J, leaving 3 bases unmatched. From germline, CDR1 is LNHDA and CDR2 SQIVND (reference sequence). The CDR3 length is 13 residues. CDR3 DNA sequence: TGTGCCAGTAGTGGGACAGTACCCGGGGAGCTGTTTTTT. It encodes CASSGTVPGELFF.

This clone was recorded only once. The genes are TRBV7-2 and TRBJ2-1; possibly TRBD2 for D (6 bases). Germline assignment: CDR1 SGHTA and CDR2 FQGNSA. There are 14 residues in the CDR3. The V end lost 3 bases, the J end lost 8 bases, and 14 bases lay between the germline ends. The CDR3 sequence: CASSLAMTRDEQFF. CDR3 DNA sequence: TGTGCCAGCAGCTTGGCCATGACTAGAGATGAGCAGTTCTTC.

J is TRBJ2-4 and V is TRBV11-2; the D gene is possibly TRBD2 (5 bases). This CDR3 is 14 amino acids long. Germline values: CDR1 SGHAT, CDR2 FQNNGV. Trimming left V 1 base short and J 8 bases short, with 12 bases between. The DNA of the CDR3 is TGTGCCAGCAGCTTAGTCGCCTACGGGGACATTCAGTACTTC. The encoded protein is CASSLVAYGDIQYF.

The rearrangement links TRBV28 to TRBJ2-1; D may be TRBD2 (5 bases). The CDR3 consists of 16 residues. Trimming stripped 6 bases from V and 7 bases from J, with 22 bases between. Per the germline V gene, CDR1 is MDHEN and CDR2 is SYDVKM. CDR3: CASRPILAATGNEQFF. In nucleotides, the CDR3 is TGTGCCAGCAGACCCATCCTAGCAGCCACGGGGAATGAGCAGTTCTTC. The variable domain in full, with the rest retrieved from reference TRBV28 and TRBJ2-1, is DVKVTQSSRYLVKRTGEKVFLECVQDMDHENMFWYRQDPGLGLRLIYFSYDVKMKEKGDIPEGYSVSREKKERFSLILESASTNQTSMYLCASRPILAATGNEQFFGPGTRLTVL.

The chain joins TRBV5-8 to TRBJ1-1; 7 bases fit TRBD1. The V and J ends lost 5 bases and 11 bases, in that order; junction bases with no gene match: 12. CDR1 is SGHTS and CDR2 is YDEGEE in the germline V gene. CDR3 length: 13 amino acids. The CDR3 nucleotides read TGTGCCAGCAGATTGACAGGGTCCCCGCTGGCTTTCTTT. It specifies CASRLTGSPLAFF.